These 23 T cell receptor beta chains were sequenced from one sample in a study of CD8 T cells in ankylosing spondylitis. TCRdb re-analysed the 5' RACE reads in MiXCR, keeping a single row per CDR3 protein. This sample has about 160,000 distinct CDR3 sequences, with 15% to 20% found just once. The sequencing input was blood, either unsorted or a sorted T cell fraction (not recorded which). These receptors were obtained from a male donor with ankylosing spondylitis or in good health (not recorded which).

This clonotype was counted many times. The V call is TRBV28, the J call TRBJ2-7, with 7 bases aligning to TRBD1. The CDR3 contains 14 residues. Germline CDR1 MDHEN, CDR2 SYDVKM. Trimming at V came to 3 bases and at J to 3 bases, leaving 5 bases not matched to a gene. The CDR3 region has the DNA TGTGCCAGCAGTTTTCCAGGGGGTGGCTACGAGCAGTACTTC. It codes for CASSFPGGGYEQYF.

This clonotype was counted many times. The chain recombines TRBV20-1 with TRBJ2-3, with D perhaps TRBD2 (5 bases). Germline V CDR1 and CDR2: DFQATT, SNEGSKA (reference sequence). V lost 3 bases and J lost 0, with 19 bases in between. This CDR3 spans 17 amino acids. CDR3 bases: TGCAGTGCTAGTAGAGGCGGGTCTACCCGTAGCACAGATACGCAGTATTTT. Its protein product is CSASRGGSTRSTDTQYF.

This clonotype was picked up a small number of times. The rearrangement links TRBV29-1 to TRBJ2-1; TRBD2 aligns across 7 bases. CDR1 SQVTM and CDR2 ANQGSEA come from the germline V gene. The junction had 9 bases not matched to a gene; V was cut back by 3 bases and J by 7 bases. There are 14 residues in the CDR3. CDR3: CSVEGREYLNEQFF. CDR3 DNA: TGCAGCGTTGAGGGGCGGGAGTATTTGAATGAGCAGTTCTTC.

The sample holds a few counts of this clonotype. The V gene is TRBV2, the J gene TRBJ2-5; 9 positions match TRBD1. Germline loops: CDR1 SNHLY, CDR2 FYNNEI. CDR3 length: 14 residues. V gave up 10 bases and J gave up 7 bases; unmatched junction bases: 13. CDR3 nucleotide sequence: TGTGCCACAGGGGACAGGGTGAATAGTGGGACCCAGTACTTC. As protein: CATGDRVNSGTQYF.

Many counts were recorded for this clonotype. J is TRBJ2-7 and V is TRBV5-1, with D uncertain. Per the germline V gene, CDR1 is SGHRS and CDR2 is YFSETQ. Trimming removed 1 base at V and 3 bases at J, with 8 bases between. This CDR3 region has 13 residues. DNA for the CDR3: TGCGCCAGCAGCTTGATTTGGGGCTACGAGCAGTACTTC. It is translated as CASSLIWGYEQYF.

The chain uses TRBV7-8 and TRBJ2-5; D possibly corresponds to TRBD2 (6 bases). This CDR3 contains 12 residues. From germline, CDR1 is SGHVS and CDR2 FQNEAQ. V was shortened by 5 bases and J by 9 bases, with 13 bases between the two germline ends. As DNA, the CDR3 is TGTGCCAGCAGCCCCTTGAGGGAGGCCCAGTACTTC. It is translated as CASSPLREAQYF.

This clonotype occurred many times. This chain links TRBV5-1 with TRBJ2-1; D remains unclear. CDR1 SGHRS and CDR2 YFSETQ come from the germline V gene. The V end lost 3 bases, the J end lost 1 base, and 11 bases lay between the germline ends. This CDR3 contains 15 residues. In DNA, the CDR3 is TGCGCCAGCAGCTCCGAGTTGATTTCCTACAATGAGCAGTTCTTC. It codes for CASSSELISYNEQFF.

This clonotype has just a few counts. The CDR3 nucleotides read TGTGCCAGCGGATACAATGAGCAGTTCTTC. Its translation: CASGYNEQFF. V gene TRBV27 combines with J gene TRBJ2-1; D is undetermined. Trimming stripped 8 bases from V and 4 bases from J, with 3 bases between. Germline CDR1 and CDR2: MNHEY and SMNVEV (reference sequence). CDR3 size: 10 residues.

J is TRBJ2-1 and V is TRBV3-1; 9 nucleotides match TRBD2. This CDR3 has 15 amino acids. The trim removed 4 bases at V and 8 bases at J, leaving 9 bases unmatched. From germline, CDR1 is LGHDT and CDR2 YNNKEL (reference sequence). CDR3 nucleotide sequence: TGTGCCAGCAGCCGAGAGATAGCGGGAGAAGATGAGCAGTTCTTC. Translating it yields CASSREIAGEDEQFF.

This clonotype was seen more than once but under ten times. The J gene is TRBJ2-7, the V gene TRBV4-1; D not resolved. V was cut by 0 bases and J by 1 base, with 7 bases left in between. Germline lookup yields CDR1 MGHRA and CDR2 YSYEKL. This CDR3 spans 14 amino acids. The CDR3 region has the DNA TGCGCCAGCAGCCAAGAAGGCACTTCCTACGAGCAGTACTTC. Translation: CASSQEGTSYEQYF.

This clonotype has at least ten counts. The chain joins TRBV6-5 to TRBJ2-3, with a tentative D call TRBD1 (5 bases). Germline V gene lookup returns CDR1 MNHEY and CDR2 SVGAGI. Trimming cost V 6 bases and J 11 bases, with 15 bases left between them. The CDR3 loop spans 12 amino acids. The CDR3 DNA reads TGTGCCAGCAGGCCAGGGCCTGGTAAGCAGTATTTT. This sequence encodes CASRPGPGKQYF.

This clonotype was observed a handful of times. The CDR3 spells CASAGGGNEQFF. Written as DNA, the CDR3 is TGTGCCAGCGCGGGTGGGGGAAATGAGCAGTTCTTC. The chain couples TRBV28 to TRBJ2-1; D might be TRBD1 or TRBD2, each matching 5 bases. The CDR3 loop spans 12 amino acids. Germline assignment: CDR1 MDHEN and CDR2 SYDVKM. Trimming took off 8 bases at V and 7 bases at J, with 12 bases between the two ends.

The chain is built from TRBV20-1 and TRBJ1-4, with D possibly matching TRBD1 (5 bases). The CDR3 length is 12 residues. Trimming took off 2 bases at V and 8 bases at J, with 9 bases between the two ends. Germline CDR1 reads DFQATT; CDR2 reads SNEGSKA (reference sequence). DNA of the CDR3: TGCAGTGCTAGACAGGGACTCGAAAAACTGTTTTTT. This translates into CSARQGLEKLFF.

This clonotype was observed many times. The CDR3 nucleotides are TGTGCCAGCGGGACCTCCTATATAGACGCCGGGGAGCTGTTTTTT. It translates to CASGTSYIDAGELFF. The rearrangement links TRBV12-3 or TRBV12-4 to TRBJ2-2, with D possibly being TRBD1 or TRBD2 (5 bases each). V lost 8 bases to trimming and J lost 6 bases, with 19 bases between them. CDR3 length: 15 amino acids.

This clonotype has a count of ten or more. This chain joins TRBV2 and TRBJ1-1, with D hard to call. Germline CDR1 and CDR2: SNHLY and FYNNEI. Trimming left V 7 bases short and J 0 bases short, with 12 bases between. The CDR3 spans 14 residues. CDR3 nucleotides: TGTGCCAGCACTAGGTCAGGTATGAACACTGAAGCTTTCTTT. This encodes CASTRSGMNTEAFF.

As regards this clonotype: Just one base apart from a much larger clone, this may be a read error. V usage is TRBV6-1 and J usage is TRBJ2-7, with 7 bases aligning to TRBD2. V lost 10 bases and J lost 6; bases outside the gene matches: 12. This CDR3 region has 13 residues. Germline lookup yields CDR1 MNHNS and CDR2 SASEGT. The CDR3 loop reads CATKTSRRFEQYF. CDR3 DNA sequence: TGTGCCACCAAGACTAGCAGGAGGTTCGAGCAGTACTTC.

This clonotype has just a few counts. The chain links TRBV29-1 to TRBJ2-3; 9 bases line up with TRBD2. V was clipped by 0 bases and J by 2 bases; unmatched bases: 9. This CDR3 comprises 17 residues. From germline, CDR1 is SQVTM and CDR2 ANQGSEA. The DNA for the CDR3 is TGCAGCGTTGAAGATGGAATAGCGGGAGTCCCCACAGATACGCAGTATTTT. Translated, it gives CSVEDGIAGVPTDTQYF.

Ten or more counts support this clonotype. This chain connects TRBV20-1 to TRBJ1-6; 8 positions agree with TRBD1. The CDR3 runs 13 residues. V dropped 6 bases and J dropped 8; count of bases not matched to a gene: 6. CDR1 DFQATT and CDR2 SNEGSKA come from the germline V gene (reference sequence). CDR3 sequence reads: CSAIGQGDSPLHF. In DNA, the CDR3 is TGCAGTGCCATTGGACAGGGAGATTCACCCCTCCACTTT.

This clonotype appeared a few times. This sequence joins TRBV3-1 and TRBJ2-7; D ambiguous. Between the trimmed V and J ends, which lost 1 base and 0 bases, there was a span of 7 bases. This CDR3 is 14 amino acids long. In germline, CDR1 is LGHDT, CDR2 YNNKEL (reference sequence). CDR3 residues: CASSQGPSSYEQYF. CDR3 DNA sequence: TGTGCCAGCAGCCAAGGGCCAAGCTCCTACGAGCAGTACTTC.

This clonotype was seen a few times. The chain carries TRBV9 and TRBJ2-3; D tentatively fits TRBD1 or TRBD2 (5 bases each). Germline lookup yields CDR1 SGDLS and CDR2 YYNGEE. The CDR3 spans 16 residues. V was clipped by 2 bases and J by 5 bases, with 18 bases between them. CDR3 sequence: CASSVDVGVGIDTQYF. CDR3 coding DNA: TGTGCCAGCAGCGTGGATGTGGGGGTCGGAATAGATACGCAGTATTTT. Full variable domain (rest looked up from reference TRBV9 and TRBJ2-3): DSGVTQTPKHLITATGQRVTLRCSPRSGDLSVYWYQQSLDQGLQFLIQYYNGEERAKGNILERFSAQQFPDLHSELNLSSLELGDSALYFCASSVDVGVGIDTQYFGPGTRLTVL.

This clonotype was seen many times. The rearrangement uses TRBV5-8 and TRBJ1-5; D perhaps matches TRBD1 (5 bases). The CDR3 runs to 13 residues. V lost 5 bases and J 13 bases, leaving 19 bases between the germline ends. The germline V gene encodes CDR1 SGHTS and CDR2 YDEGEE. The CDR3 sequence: CASSFAGARTQHF. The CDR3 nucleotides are TGTGCCAGCAGTTTTGCCGGGGCCAGGACGCAGCATTTT.

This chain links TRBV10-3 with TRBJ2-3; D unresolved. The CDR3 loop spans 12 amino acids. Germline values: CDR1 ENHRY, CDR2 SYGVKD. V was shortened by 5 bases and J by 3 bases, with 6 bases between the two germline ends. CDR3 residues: CAISQTTDTQYF. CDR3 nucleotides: TGTGCCATCAGTCAAACTACAGATACGCAGTATTTT.

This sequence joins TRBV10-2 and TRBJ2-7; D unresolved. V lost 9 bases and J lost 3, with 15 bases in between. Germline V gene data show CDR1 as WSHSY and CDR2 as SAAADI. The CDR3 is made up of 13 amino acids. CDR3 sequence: CASGDLGFYEQYF. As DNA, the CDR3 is TGCGCCAGTGGGGATTTGGGTTTCTACGAGCAGTACTTC.